This is a list of T cell receptor beta chains from one sample in a study of shared clonotypes between healthy human individuals. Generated by immunoSEQ multiplex PCR, the TCRdb table keeps only in-frame clones and is missing some. The data hold about 2.4 million clones, with roughly 93% observed a single time. Sequencing was done on a sample of naive CD4+ T cells from PBMCs. The receptors stem from a man in his late teens or twenties in good health. Some clones in this sample may be carry-over from other donors' samples. CDR3s include the opening cysteine and the closing phenylalanine or tryptophan. D genes are given only for firm matches. Where a row states a size, it is once, few, many or the class of an expanded clone; other rows omit it.

TRBV5-1,.,.,15,TRBJ2-1,TGCGCCAGCAGCTTGTCCCTCCCGGGTGACAATGAGCAGTTCTTC,CASSLSLPGDNEQFF
TRBV29-1,.,.,14,TRBJ2-5,TGCAGCGTTGGCGGACCAACAATACAAGAGACCCAGTACTTC,CSVGGPTIQETQYF
TRBV4-1,.,.,19,TRBJ2-3,TGCGCCAGCAGCTATTTAAAGGCAGGTTCCGGCGGGTTCACAGATACGCAGTATTTT,CASSYLKAGSGGFTDTQYF
TRBV5-4,.,TRBD2,16,TRBJ2-5,TGTGCCAGCAGCTCGGGACTAGCGGGAGTCCAAGAGACCCAGTACTTC,CASSSGLAGVQETQYF
TRBV30,.,TRBD1,13,TRBJ2-7,TGTGCCTGGAGTCACAGGGGGCCCTCCGAGCAGTACTTC,CAWSHRGPSEQYF
TRBV25-1,.,TRBD2,14,TRBJ2-7,TGTGCCACCTCACACGGGCGGGAGGGCTACGAGCAGTACTTC,CATSHGREGYEQYF
TRBV18,.,TRBD1,13,TRBJ2-7,TGTGCCAGCTCACCACAAACAGGGGACGAGCAGTACTTC,CASSPQTGDEQYF
TRBV28,.,.,12,TRBJ1-2,TGTGCCAGCAGTTTGTCTGACTATGGCTACACCTTC,CASSLSDYGYTF
TRBV21-1,.,.,14,TRBJ1-2,TGTGCCAGCAGCAAGCACCCGAACCGCTATGGCTACACCTTC,CASSKHPNRYGYTF
TRBV5-1,.,.,16,TRBJ2-3,TGCGCCAGCAGCTTGGTTGTCGGACCTAGCACAGATACGCAGTATTTT,CASSLVVGPSTDTQYF
TRBV5-1,once,.,13,TRBJ1-2,TGCGCCAGCAGCCTTGGGGTCGGGGATGGCTACACCTTC,CASSLGVGDGYTF
TRBV6-1,.,.,13,TRBJ2-7,TGTGCCGGATTGTCAGAGAGCTCCTACGAGCAGTACTTC,CAGLSESSYEQYF
TRBV28,.,TRBD1,15,TRBJ1-5,TGTGCCAGCAGTTTACGACAGGGGAGGAATCAGCCCCAGCATTTT,CASSLRQGRNQPQHF